A single sample is the source of the 16 T cell receptor beta chains below, sequenced in a study of blood T cells in healthy people across ages. The authors ran a second PCR of about 7 to 12 cycles using a sample-barcoded 5' primer and a J-beta primer mix. One entry per CDR3 protein, called by TCRdb with MiXCR from the 5' RACE reads. Of about 1.4 million distinct CDR3 sequences in the sample, 59% were seen once. Sequencing was performed on blood. All receptors derive from a man in his late teens or twenties in good health.

This clonotype has only a few counts. This rearrangement joins TRBV27 to TRBJ1-6; TRBD1 aligns across 8 bases. Germline CDR1 MNHEY, CDR2 SMNVEV (reference sequence). The trim removed 5 bases at V and 8 bases at J, leaving 2 bases unmatched. The CDR3 spans 13 residues. CDR3 amino acids: CASSNRGDSPLHF. DNA of the CDR3: TGTGCCAGCAGTAACAGGGGGGATTCACCCCTCCACTTT.

The CDR3 sequence is CASSLDLGGEQYF. The CDR3 nucleotides are TGTGCCAGCAGCTTAGACCTCGGAGGCGAGCAGTACTTC. The chain is built from TRBV7-2 and TRBJ2-4; D perhaps matches TRBD2 (5 bases). TRBJ2-7 matches the DNA end more closely, so the J call is doubtful. The CDR3 is 13 residues long. CDR1 and CDR2 (germline): SGHTA, FQGNSA.

This chain joins TRBV6-6 and TRBJ2-7; TRBD1 agrees at 9 bases. J gave up 3 bases and V 0 bases, and 6 bases lay outside the gene matches. The CDR3 sequence is 16 residues long. The germline V gene has CDR1 MNHNY and CDR2 SVGAGI (reference sequence). CDR3 sequence: CASSYSAGQGSYEQYF. CDR3 DNA sequence: TGTGCCAGCAGTTACTCTGCGGGACAGGGCAGCTACGAGCAGTACTTC.

This clonotype has more than one count but fewer than ten. This chain links TRBV13 with TRBJ2-5, with D uncertain. The J call may not be correct, given that the DNA end is closer to TRBJ2-7. The germline V gene has CDR1 PRHDT and CDR2 FYEKMQ (reference sequence). This CDR3 contains 14 residues. This CDR3 is CASSLEGMVYEQYF. The DNA of the CDR3 is TGTGCCAGCAGCTTAGAGGGAATGGTATACGAGCAGTACTTC.

This clonotype was counted only a few times. The rearrangement uses TRBV19 and TRBJ2-3; D perhaps matches TRBD2 (6 bases). V was pared by 4 bases and J by 3 bases, with 8 bases between. This CDR3 is 13 amino acids long. Germline CDR1 LNHDA, CDR2 SQIVND (reference sequence). The CDR3 protein is CASSKGTTDTQYF. For the CDR3, the DNA is TGTGCCAGTAGTAAGGGGACTACAGATACGCAGTATTTT.

The rearrangement links TRBV20-1 to TRBJ2-3; 10 bases agree with TRBD2. The CDR3 extends over 16 amino acids. V lost 3 bases to trimming and J lost 3 bases; unmatched junction nucleotides: 9. Germline V gene sequence: CDR1 DFQATT, CDR2 SNEGSKA (reference sequence). The CDR3 spells CSASQVSSGRTDTQYF. The CDR3 nucleotides are TGCAGTGCTAGTCAGGTGTCTAGCGGGAGAACAGATACGCAGTATTTT.

The V gene is TRBV5-1, the J gene TRBJ1-4; tentative D call: TRBD1 (6 bases). The CDR3 runs 16 residues. Germline CDR1 reads SGHRS; CDR2 reads YFSETQ. V was pared by 0 bases and J by 0 bases, with 9 bases between. CDR3 sequence reads: CASSLEQGATNEKLFF. As DNA, the CDR3 is TGCGCCAGCAGCTTGGAACAGGGTGCAACTAATGAAAAACTGTTTTTT.

This clonotype appeared once. CDR3 in DNA: TGCGCCAGCAGCCATCAACATCATGGGGGCCGCTACAATGAGCAGTACTTC. This encodes CASSHQHHGGRYNEQYF. The rearrangement links TRBV4-1 to TRBJ2-7; D may be TRBD1 (6 bases). The CDR3 extends over 17 amino acids. Trimming removed 3 bases at V and 7 bases at J, with 25 bases between. Looked up from germline, CDR1 is MGHRA and CDR2 is YSYEKL.

The chain recombines TRBV7-2 with TRBJ2-5; 7 bases align to TRBD1. Germline CDR1 is SGHTA and CDR2 is FQGNSA. This CDR3 has 15 amino acids. V was clipped by 5 bases and J by 4 bases; unmatched bases: 10. DNA for the CDR3: TGTGCCAGCAGCCCGACAGGGCCCCTGGGAGAGACCCAGTACTTC. Translation gives CASSPTGPLGETQYF.

This clonotype came up once. This chain links TRBV11-2 with TRBJ2-2; possibly TRBD1 or TRBD2 for D (6 bases each). V gave up 5 bases and J gave up 1 base, with 17 bases separating them. Germline V CDR1 and CDR2: SGHAT, FQNNGV. The CDR3 sequence is 17 residues long. CDR3 sequence reads: CASSIQGGLLNTGELFF. The CDR3 coding sequence is TGTGCCAGCAGCATCCAAGGGGGGCTATTGAACACCGGGGAGCTGTTTTTT.

This chain connects TRBV12-3 or TRBV12-4 to TRBJ2-1, with D maybe TRBD1 (6 bases). This CDR3 is 12 amino acids long. V lost 6 bases to trimming and J lost 8 bases, with 11 bases between them. CDR3 sequence reads: CASRPRGYEQFF. The CDR3 region has the DNA TGTGCCAGCAGGCCCAGGGGCTATGAGCAGTTCTTC.

This clonotype was seen only a few times. The CDR3 spells CASSERPRPQHF. The CDR3 nucleotides are TGTGCCAGCAGTGAACGCCCTCGGCCCCAGCATTTT. The gene calls are TRBV25-1 and TRBJ1-5; the D is unclear. Germline CDR1 reads MGHDK; CDR2 reads SYGVNS. The length of the CDR3 is 12 residues. V shed 2 bases and J shed 9 bases, with 8 bases lying between them.

This clonotype was counted between two and nine times. The chain carries TRBV7-2 and TRBJ2-3, with 7 bases aligning to TRBD1. CDR1 and CDR2 (germline): SGHTA, FQGNSA. CDR3 length: 15 amino acids. V shed 4 bases, J shed 1 base, and the junction held 5 bases outside the gene matches. The CDR3 here is CASSSQGVGTDTQYF. The CDR3, as DNA: TGTGCCAGCAGCTCCCAGGGGGTTGGCACAGATACGCAGTATTTT. Based on the CDR3 plus reference TRBV7-2 and TRBJ2-3, the full variable domain is GAGVSQSPSNKVTEKGKDVELRCDPISGHTALYWYRQSLGQGLEFLIYFQGNSAPDKSGLPSDRFSAERTGGSVSTLTIQRTQQEDSAVYLCASSSQGVGTDTQYFGPGTRLTVL.

This clonotype was recorded once. This chain connects TRBV2 to TRBJ2-1; possible D gene TRBD2, 6 bases. V was trimmed by 3 bases and J by 7 bases, leaving 16 bases between them. Germline CDR1 reads SNHLY; CDR2 reads FYNNEI. The CDR3 length is 15 residues. CDR3 region: CASSDRRGTSNEQFF. The CDR3 bases are TGTGCCAGCAGTGATAGACGCGGGACCTCAAATGAGCAGTTCTTC.

This chain joins TRBV2 and TRBJ1-1; a weak D match, TRBD1 (5 bases). The CDR3 is made up of 15 amino acids. Germline CDR1 and CDR2: SNHLY and FYNNEI. The V gene lost 6 bases and the J gene lost 6 bases, with 20 bases spanning the gap. Here the CDR3 DNA reads TGTGCCAGCAGGGGGGTGGGGGGACGCCAAGCTGAAGCTTTCTTT. This codes for CASRGVGGRQAEAFF.

This clonotype was seen only once. The V call is TRBV6-5, the J call TRBJ2-1; 7 bases fit TRBD1. V lost 1 base to trimming and J lost 4 bases; unmatched junction nucleotides: 10. CDR1 and CDR2 from the germline V gene are MNHEY and SVGAGI. CDR3 length: 17 residues. The CDR3 DNA is TGTGCCAGCAGTTACTGGGGCACCGGGACAGCATACAATGAGCAGTTCTTC. Amino acid sequence: CASSYWGTGTAYNEQFF.